This record concerns one T cell receptor (beta chain) sequence. Its cognate antigen is unknown. The data belong to a study of CXCR3-negative and CXCR3-positive naive CD8 T cells. CDR1 and CDR2 from the germline V gene are SQVTM and ANQGSEA. The CDR3 extends over 15 amino acids. The libraries of TRB cDNA were prepared using 5' RACE with UMI labels. TCRdb reprocessed the 5' RACE reads and keeps a single row for each CDR3 protein, giving no DNA. The sample features about 45,000 distinct CDR3 sequences, with approximately 2.3% in its top ten. The study, taken as a whole, reports: The TRB CDR3s that CXCR3-positive naive cells carried were more hydrophobic than those of CXCR3-negative naive cells. Naive CXCR3-negative and CXCR3-positive cells had similar TRBV-TRBJ usage; memory differed. High diversity, comparable across both naive subsets, contrasted with much lower diversity in memory CD8+ cells.

The TCR comes from a human donor in good health. Some clones in this sample may be carry-over from other donors' samples. The rearrangement links TRBV29-1 to TRBJ2-1. The sample was naive CXCR3- CD8+ T cells from blood. Subset noted: CD45RO-CCR7+CD27+CD95- naive CD8+ T cells lacking CXCR3 (TNR3-). The chain's CDR3 is CSVEGTESSYNEQFF.